This T cell receptor beta chain was obtained from a study of blood T cells in healthy people across ages. J lost 5 bases, V lost 1 base, and 6 bases had no gene match. CDR1 is DFQATT, CDR2 SNEGSKA, per germline (reference sequence). The CDR3 is 14 amino acids. PCR was performed a second time for roughly 6 to 12 cycles using a sample-barcoded 5' primer and a J-beta primer mix. TCRdb reanalysed the 5' RACE reads using MiXCR and keeps one entry per CDR3 protein. This table has around 1.1 million distinct CDR3 sequences, roughly two fifths appearing once. The table lists this clonotype with a few counts. The clonotype was recovered from a man aged 18 to 35 in good health. The sequenced sample was blood. The chain couples TRBV20-1 to TRBJ2-5; TRBD2 agrees at 8 bases. The CDR3 sequence: CSARAPGLVETQYF. CDR3 nucleotide sequence: TGCAGTGCTAGAGCCCCGGGACTAGTCGAGACCCAGTACTTC.